Below are 9 T cell receptor beta chains sequenced from a single sample in a study of shared clonotypes between healthy human individuals. TCRdb keeps only in-frame clones here, not all; method: immunoSEQ multiplex PCR. Found here are about 1.1 million clones, 75% to 80% of them singletons; the top ten hold roughly 0.61%. Sequencing was performed on memory CD4+ T cells from PBMCs. Subset defined: CD45RA-negative fraction. These TCRs come from a man between 18 and 35 years old in good health. Some clones in this sample may be carry-over from other donors' samples.

CDR3 loop: CASSPREKGSSGNTIYF. The CDR3 DNA reads as TGTGCCAGCTCACCAAGGGAGAAGGGGAGCTCTGGAAACACCATATATTTT. The chain uses TRBV18 and TRBJ1-3, with a weak D call TRBD1 (5 bases). V lost 2 bases and J 0 bases, leaving 14 bases between the germline ends. CDR1 and CDR2 from the germline V gene are KGHSH and LQKENI. The CDR3 contains 17 residues.

The rearrangement uses TRBV30 and TRBJ2-7; no clear D gene. The CDR3 loop spans 14 amino acids. V gave up 0 bases and J gave up 3 bases, with 12 bases separating them. Per the germline V gene, CDR1 is GTSNPN and CDR2 is SVGIG (reference sequence). In nucleotides, the CDR3 is TGTGCCTGGAGTGTTCTAGGAATAGGCTACGAGCAGTACTTC. Encoded protein: CAWSVLGIGYEQYF.

This sequence joins TRBV7-2 and TRBJ2-2, with 7 positions matching TRBD1. Trimming cost V 6 bases and J 5 bases; bases outside gene matches: 6. The CDR3 length is 14 residues. Per germline, CDR1 SGHTA and CDR2 FQGNSA. The CDR3 is CASRNDRDTGELFF. The DNA for the CDR3 is TGTGCCAGCAGGAACGACAGGGATACCGGGGAGCTGTTTTTT.

This clone was counted at least ten times. V usage is TRBV7-9 and J usage is TRBJ1-6; weak D call: TRBD1 (5 bases). This CDR3 comprises 15 residues. V lost 3 bases to trimming and J lost 2 bases, with 8 bases between them. Germline CDR1 is SEHNR and CDR2 is FQNEAQ (reference sequence). This chain's CDR3 is CASSFGGTYNSPLHF. The CDR3 DNA follows: TGTGCCAGCAGCTTTGGGGGGACCTATAATTCACCCCTCCACTTT.

This chain uses TRBV27 with TRBJ2-6; 10 positions match TRBD1. The CDR3 spans 20 residues. The germline V gene encodes CDR1 MNHEY and CDR2 SMNVEV (reference sequence). V was pared by 8 bases and J by 4 bases, with 20 bases of the junction left unmatched. CDR3 amino acids: CASHPGPPGQGFPGANVLTF. CDR3 sequence (DNA): TGTGCCAGCCACCCGGGCCCACCGGGACAGGGGTTCCCCGGGGCCAACGTCCTGACTTTC.

The chain is built from TRBV18 and TRBJ1-2, with a weak D call TRBD1 (5 bases). V gave up 2 bases and J gave up 7 bases, with 11 bases separating them. Germline V gives CDR1 KGHSH, CDR2 LQKENI. The CDR3 is 13 amino acids. The CDR3 DNA follows: TGTGCCAGCTCACCAGACAGTGTGCGTGGCTACACCTTC. Translating gives CASSPDSVRGYTF.

This clone was observed once. The chain joins TRBV7-2 to TRBJ2-3, with 8 nucleotides matching TRBD2. The V gene end was trimmed by 1 base and the J gene end by 4 bases; junction bases not matched to a gene: 7. In germline, CDR1 is SGHTA, CDR2 FQGNSA. The CDR3 is 16 residues long. This chain's CDR3 is CASSLVVGRGSDTQYF. The CDR3 nucleotides are TGTGCCAGCAGCTTAGTCGTCGGGAGGGGATCAGATACGCAGTATTTT.

This clone was observed a few times. CDR3 in amino acids: CATSRGRGRFNQPQHF. For the CDR3, the DNA is TGTGCCACCAGCAGAGGCAGGGGGCGATTCAATCAGCCCCAGCATTTT. This chain connects TRBV15 to TRBJ1-5; 8 bases are shared with TRBD1. CDR3 length equals 16 residues. V shed 1 base, J shed 3 bases, and the junction held 5 bases outside the gene matches. CDR1 and CDR2 from the germline V gene are LNHNV and YYDKDF (reference sequence).

The V and J genes are TRBV28 and TRBJ2-5, with D unclear. Trimming left V 6 bases short and J 7 bases short, with 9 bases between. This CDR3 spans 11 amino acids. Germline CDR1 reads MDHEN; CDR2 reads SYDVKM. The CDR3 protein is CASRNGVTQYF. CDR3 sequence (DNA): TGTGCCAGCAGGAACGGAGTGACCCAGTACTTC.